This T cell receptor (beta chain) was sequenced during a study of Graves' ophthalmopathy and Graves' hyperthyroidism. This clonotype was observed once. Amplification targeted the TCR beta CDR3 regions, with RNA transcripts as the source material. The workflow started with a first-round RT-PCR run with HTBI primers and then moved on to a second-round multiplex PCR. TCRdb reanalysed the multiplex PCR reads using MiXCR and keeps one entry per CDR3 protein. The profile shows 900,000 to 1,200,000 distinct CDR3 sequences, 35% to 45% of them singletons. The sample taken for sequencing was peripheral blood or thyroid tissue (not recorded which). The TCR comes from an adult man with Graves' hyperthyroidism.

The CDR3 sequence: CAISESPEKLFF. The CDR3 region has the DNA TGTGCCATCAGTGAGTCCCCGGAAAAACTGTTTTTT. The rearrangement links TRBV10-3 to TRBJ1-4; no clear D gene. Trimming pared 0 bases from V and 8 bases from J, leaving 4 bases between. CDR1 ENHRY and CDR2 SYGVKD come from the germline V gene. CDR3 length: 12 amino acids.